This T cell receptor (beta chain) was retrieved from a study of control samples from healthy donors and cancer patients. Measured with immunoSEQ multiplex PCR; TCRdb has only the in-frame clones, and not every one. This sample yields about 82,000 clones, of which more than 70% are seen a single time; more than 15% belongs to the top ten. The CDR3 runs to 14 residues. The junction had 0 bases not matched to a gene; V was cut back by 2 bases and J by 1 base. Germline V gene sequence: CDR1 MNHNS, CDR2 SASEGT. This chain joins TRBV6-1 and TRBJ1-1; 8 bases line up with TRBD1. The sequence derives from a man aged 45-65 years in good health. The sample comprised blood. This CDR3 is CASSEQGANTEAFF. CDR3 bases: TGTGCCAGCAGTGAACAGGGGGCGAACACTGAAGCTTTCTTT.